This T cell receptor beta chain appears in the sequencing data of a study of cytomegalovirus exposure and HLA in healthy donors. Germline-derived CDR1 and CDR2 are SNHLY and FYNNEI. The CDR3 has 12 residues. Only one count was recorded for this clone. Use of 60 Vbeta and 13 Jbeta primers characterized the PCR. The table came from immunoSEQ multiplex PCR; TCRdb's copy has only in-frame clones and leaves some out. The table shows approximately 140,000 clones, with approximately 83% occurring only once. The origin of this receptor is a male donor in good health and CMV-seronegative. Sequenced material: PBMCs. The rearrangement joins TRBV2 to TRBJ2-5; D ambiguous. The J call may be incorrect, as the DNA end agrees better with TRBJ2-7. In DNA, the CDR3 is TGTGCCAGCAGTGAAGGATCGGTCGAGCAGTACTTC. Its translation is CASSEGSVEQYF.